This TCR beta chain was obtained from a study of T-cell memory formation after mild COVID-19. One entry per CDR3 protein results from TCRdb running MiXCR on the 5' RACE reads. The repertoire has about 340,000 distinct CDR3 sequences, approximately 15% of them found once; the top ten carry more than 20%. The length of the CDR3 is 15 residues. CDR1 and CDR2 (germline): SGHTA, FQGNSA. The V and J ends lost 6 bases and 3 bases respectively, with 15 bases between them. The sample holds many counts of this clonotype. The sequencing input was PBMCs or a T cell subset sorted from them (not recorded which). The origin of this receptor is a man aged 18 to 30 who had mild COVID-19 (a few samples of this study predate the infection). Cell type and time point are not known. The V call is TRBV7-2, the J call TRBJ2-4; D is perhaps TRBD1 (5 bases). CDR3 amino acids: CASSAQTGFKNIQYF. CDR3 nucleotides: TGTGCCAGCAGTGCTCAAACAGGCTTCAAAAACATTCAGTACTTC.